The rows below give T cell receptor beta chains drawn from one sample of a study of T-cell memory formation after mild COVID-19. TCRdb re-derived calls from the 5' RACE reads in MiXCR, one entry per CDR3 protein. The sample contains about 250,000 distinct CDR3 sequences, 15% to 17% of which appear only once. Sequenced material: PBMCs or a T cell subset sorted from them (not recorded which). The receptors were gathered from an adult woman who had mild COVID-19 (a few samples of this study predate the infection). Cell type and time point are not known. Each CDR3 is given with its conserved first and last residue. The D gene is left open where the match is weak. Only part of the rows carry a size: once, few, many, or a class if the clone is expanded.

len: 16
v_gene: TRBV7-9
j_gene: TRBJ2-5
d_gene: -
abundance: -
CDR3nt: TGTGCCAGCAGCTTAATCCCCCGGGGGCCCCAAGAGACCCAGTACTTC
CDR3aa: CASSLIPRGPQETQYF

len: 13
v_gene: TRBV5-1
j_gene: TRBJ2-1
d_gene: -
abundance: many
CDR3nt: TGCGCCAGCAGCTTCCAGGGATTTAATGAGCAGTTCTTC
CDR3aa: CASSFQGFNEQFF

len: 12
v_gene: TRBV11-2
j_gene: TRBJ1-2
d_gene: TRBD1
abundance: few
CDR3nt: TGTGCCAGCAGCTTAAGTAGGGGGCTCAGCACCTTC
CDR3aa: CASSLSRGLSTF

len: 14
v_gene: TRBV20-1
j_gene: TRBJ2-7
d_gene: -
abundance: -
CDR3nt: TGCAGTGCTAGCGTCTCTCTAGGGTCCTACGAGCAGTACTTC
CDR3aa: CSASVSLGSYEQYF

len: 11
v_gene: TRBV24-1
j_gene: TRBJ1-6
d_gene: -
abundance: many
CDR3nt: TGTGCCACCAGTTCGATCTCACCCCTCCACTTT
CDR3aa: CATSSISPLHF

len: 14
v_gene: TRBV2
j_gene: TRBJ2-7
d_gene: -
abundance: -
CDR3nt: TGTGCCAGCAGTGAAGTCAGAGGAACCTACGAGCAGTACTTC
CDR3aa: CASSEVRGTYEQYF

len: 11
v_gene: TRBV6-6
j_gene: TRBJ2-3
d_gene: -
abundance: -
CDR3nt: TGTGCCAGCAGCCCCCGTGATACGCAGTATTTT
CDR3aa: CASSPRDTQYF

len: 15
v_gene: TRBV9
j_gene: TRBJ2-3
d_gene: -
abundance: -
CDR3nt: TGTGCCAGCAGCGCAACGGTAGGGGACACAGATACGCAGTATTTT
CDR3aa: CASSATVGDTDTQYF

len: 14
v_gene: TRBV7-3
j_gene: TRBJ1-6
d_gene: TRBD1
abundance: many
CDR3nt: TGTGCCAGCAGCTTCGGCCAGGGGGGTTCACCCCTCCACTTT
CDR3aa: CASSFGQGGSPLHF

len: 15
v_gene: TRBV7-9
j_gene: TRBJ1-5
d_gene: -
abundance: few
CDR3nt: TGTGCCAGCAGCTTAGGGGACGTCAGCAATCAGCCCCAGCATTTT
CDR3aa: CASSLGDVSNQPQHF

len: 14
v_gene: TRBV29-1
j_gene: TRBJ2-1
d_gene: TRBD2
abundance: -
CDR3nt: TGCAGCGTGAGCGGGATTAGCTCCTACAATGAGCAGTTCTTC
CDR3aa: CSVSGISSYNEQFF

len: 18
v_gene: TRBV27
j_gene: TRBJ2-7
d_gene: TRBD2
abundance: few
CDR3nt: TGTGCCAGCAGTTTATATCGGCTAGCGGGGGGGCTGGAGTACGAGCAGTACTTC
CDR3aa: CASSLYRLAGGLEYEQYF

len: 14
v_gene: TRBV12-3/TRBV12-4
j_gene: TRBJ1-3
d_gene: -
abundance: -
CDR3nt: TGTGCCAGCAGTATAACCGGGACCCACTTCACCATATATTTT
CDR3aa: CASSITGTHFTIYF

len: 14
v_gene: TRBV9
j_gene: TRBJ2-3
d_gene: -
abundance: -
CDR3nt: TGTGCCGGGTCCCGGGACCCGGCGGGAGATACGCAGTATTTT
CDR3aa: CAGSRDPAGDTQYF

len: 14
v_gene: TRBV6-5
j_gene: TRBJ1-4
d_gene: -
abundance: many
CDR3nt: TGTGCCAGCAGTTACTCGGGGAGATCTGAAAAACTGTTTTTT
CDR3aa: CASSYSGRSEKLFF

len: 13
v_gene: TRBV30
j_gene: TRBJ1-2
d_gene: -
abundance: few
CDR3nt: TGTGCCTGGACCTCCGGGCAGGGCTATGGCTACACCTTC
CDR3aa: CAWTSGQGYGYTF

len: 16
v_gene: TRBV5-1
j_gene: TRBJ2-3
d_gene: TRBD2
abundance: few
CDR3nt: TGCGCCAGCAGCAGAGGGACTAGCGGGGGGTCAGATACGCAGTATTTT
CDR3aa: CASSRGTSGGSDTQYF

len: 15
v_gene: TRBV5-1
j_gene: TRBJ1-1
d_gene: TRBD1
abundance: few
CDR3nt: TGCGCCAGCAGCTACCTAGGACAGGGTAGCACTGAAGCTTTCTTT
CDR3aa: CASSYLGQGSTEAFF

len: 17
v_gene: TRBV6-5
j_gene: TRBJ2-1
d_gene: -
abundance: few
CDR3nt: TGTGCCAGCAGTTACTCGACGGGGATATCGGGGGCCAATGAGCAGTTCTTC
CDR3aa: CASSYSTGISGANEQFF

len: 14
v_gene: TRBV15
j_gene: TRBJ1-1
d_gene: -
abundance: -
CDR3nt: TGTGCCACCAGCAGAGGAATCGGGAACACTGAAGCTTTCTTT
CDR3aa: CATSRGIGNTEAFF

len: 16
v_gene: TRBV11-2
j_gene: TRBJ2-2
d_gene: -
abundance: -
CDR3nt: TGTGCCAGCAGCAAAACAGGGACGGGGAACACCGGGGAGCTGTTTTTT
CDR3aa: CASSKTGTGNTGELFF

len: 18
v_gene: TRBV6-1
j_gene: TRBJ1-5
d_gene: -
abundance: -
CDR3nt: TGTGCCAGCAGTGAAAGCCTTGCGGGACGGCCTAGCAATCAGCCCCAGCATTTT
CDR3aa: CASSESLAGRPSNQPQHF

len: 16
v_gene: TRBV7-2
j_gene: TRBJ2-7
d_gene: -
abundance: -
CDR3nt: TGTGCCAGCAGCTTAGCGCCCGGGCCAGGGGCCCACGAGCAGTACTTC
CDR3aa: CASSLAPGPGAHEQYF

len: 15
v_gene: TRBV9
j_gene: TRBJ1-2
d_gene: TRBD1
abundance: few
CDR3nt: TGTGCCAGCAGCGCGAGTAGAGGGACAGGGGATGGCTACACCTTC
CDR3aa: CASSASRGTGDGYTF

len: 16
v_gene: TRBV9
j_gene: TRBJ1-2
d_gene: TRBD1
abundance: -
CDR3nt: TGTGCCAGCAGCGTAGCCCCAGGGGGCGCGAACTATGGCTACACCTTC
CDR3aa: CASSVAPGGANYGYTF

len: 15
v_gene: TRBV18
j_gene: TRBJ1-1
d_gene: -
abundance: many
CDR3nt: TGTGCCAGCTCACCACCTGACACTATGAACACTGAAGCTTTCTTT
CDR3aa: CASSPPDTMNTEAFF

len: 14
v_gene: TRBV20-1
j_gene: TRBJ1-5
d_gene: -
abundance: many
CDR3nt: TGCAGTGCTAGTGCTTCGCAGAACAATCAGCCCCAGCATTTT
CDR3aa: CSASASQNNQPQHF

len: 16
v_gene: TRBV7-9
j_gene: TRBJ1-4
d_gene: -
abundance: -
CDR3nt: TGTGCCAGCAGCTTGGGATCGGGGGGCACTAATGAAAAACTGTTTTTT
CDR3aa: CASSLGSGGTNEKLFF

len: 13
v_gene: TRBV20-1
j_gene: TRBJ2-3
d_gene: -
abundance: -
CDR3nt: TGCAGTGCTAGACCTAAGAGGGCAGATACGCAGTATTTT
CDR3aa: CSARPKRADTQYF

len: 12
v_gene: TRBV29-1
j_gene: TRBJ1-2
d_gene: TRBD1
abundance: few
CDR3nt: TGCAGCGTGGGGACCGGGACAGGGTCCTACACCTTC
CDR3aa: CSVGTGTGSYTF

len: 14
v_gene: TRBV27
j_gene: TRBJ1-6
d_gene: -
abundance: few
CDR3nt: TGTGCCAGCAGTTTTGCGGAACATAATTCACCCCTCCACTTT
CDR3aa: CASSFAEHNSPLHF

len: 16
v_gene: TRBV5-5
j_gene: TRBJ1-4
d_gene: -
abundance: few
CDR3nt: TGTGCCAGCCGCGGAACGCAGGGTAGTCCTAATGAAAAACTGTTTTTT
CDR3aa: CASRGTQGSPNEKLFF

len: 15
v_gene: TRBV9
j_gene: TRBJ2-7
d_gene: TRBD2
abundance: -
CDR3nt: TGTGCCAGCAGCGTAGGGGAGGGTTACCTCTACGAGCAGTACTTC
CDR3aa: CASSVGEGYLYEQYF

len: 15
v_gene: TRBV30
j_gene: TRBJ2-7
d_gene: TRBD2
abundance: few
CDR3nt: TGTGCCTGGAGTGTAATGACTAGCGTGGCCTACGAGCAGTACTTC
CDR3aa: CAWSVMTSVAYEQYF

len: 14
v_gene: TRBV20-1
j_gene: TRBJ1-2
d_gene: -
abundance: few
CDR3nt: TGCAGTGCTAGAGATCCGGTCTTGGGATACAGGCGCACCTTC
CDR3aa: CSARDPVLGYRRTF

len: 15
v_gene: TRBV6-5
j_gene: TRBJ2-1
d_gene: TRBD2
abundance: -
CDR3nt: TGTGCCAGCAGAACCGGGACTAGTCCCCTCAATGAGCAGTTCTTC
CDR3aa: CASRTGTSPLNEQFF

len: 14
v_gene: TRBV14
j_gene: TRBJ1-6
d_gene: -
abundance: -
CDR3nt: TGTGCCAGCAGCCAGTCGTCCATGTCTGCACCCCTCCACTTT
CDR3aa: CASSQSSMSAPLHF

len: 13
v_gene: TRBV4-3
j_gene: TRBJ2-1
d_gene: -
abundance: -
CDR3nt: TGCGCCAGCAGCCAAAATGGGCAGGGTGAGCAGTTCTTC
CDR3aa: CASSQNGQGEQFF

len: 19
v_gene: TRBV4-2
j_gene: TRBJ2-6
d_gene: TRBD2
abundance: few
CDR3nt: TGTGCCAGCAGCCAAGATCGGACTAGCGGGAGGGCTGGGGCCAACGTCCTGACTTTC
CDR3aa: CASSQDRTSGRAGANVLTF

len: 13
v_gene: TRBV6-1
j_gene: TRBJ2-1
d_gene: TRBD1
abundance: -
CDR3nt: TGTGCCAGCAGTGGGGGACAGTTCAATGAGCAGTTCTTC
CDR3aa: CASSGGQFNEQFF